Shown below are 20 T cell receptor beta chains from a single sample sequenced in a study of blood T cell repertoires in COVID-19. Data came from immunoSEQ multiplex PCR; TCRdb stores just in-frame clones and leaves some out. The top ten clones hold around 3.5% of a sample with roughly 150,000 clones, 65% to 85% of them seen once. The material sequenced was peripheral blood. The receptors come from a woman aged 80 or over with acute or convalescent COVID-19.

The chain links TRBV30 to TRBJ2-3; a possible D gene is TRBD1 (7 bases). The CDR3 extends over 16 amino acids. V gave up 2 bases and J gave up 0 bases, with 15 bases separating them. CDR1 is GTSNPN and CDR2 is SVGIG in the germline V gene (reference sequence). The CDR3 protein is CAWSLGQGGSTDTQYF. CDR3 coding DNA: TGTGCCTGGAGTTTAGGGCAGGGGGGAAGCACAGATACGCAGTATTTT.

The rearrangement joins TRBV19 to TRBJ1-1; D remains unclear. This CDR3 contains 15 residues. Germline V CDR1 and CDR2: LNHDA, SQIVND (reference sequence). The V end lost 4 bases, the J end lost 0 bases, and 12 bases lay between the germline ends. This CDR3 is CASSRGIGMNTEAFF. In DNA form, the CDR3 reads TGTGCCAGTAGTAGAGGGATTGGAATGAACACTGAAGCTTTCTTT.

This chain joins TRBV5-1 and TRBJ1-4; no clear D. Germline V CDR1 and CDR2: SGHRS, YFSETQ. The ends were cut back, 4 bases at V and 0 bases at J, with 13 bases in the middle. The CDR3 spans 16 residues. CDR3 nucleotides: TGCGCCAGCAGCCCCATTGTCAGCGCAACTAATGAAAAACTGTTTTTT. As protein: CASSPIVSATNEKLFF.

This clone was seen just once. The CDR3 DNA reads as TGTGCCAGCAGTTTCGGGGGGGAAAACATTCAGTACTTC. Its translation: CASSFGGENIQYF. The gene calls are TRBV27 and TRBJ2-4, with 8 bases identical to TRBD2. Trimming took 3 bases from V and 5 from J; bases not matched to a gene: 0. The CDR3 contains 13 residues. Germline V gives CDR1 MNHEY, CDR2 SMNVEV (reference sequence).

This chain connects TRBV3-1 (or the pseudogene TRBV3-2) to TRBJ1-2, with 7 bases matching TRBD1. V dropped 1 base and J dropped 4; count of bases not matched to a gene: 9. Per the germline V gene, CDR1 is LGHDT and CDR2 is YNNKEL (reference sequence). This CDR3 region has 16 residues. CDR3 residues: CASSQGPDRMSYGYTF. The DNA for the CDR3 is TGTGCCAGCAGCCAAGGTCCGGACAGGATGAGCTATGGCTACACCTTC.

On this clone: This same CDR3 is encoded by further DNA sequences in the sample. The rearrangement uses TRBV19 and TRBJ1-5; 7 bases line up with TRBD1. The ends lost 2 bases at V and 2 bases at J; junction bases unmatched: 0. The germline gives CDR1 LNHDA, CDR2 SQIVND (reference sequence). The CDR3 contains 14 residues. This chain's CDR3 is CASSITGGNQPQHF. CDR3 coding DNA: TGTGCCAGTAGTATAACAGGGGGCAATCAGCCCCAGCATTTT.

The rearrangement uses TRBV2 and TRBJ1-2; D remains unclear. Deletions cut 4 bases from V and 1 base from J, with 7 bases between. The CDR3 has 13 amino acids. Germline V gene lookup returns CDR1 SNHLY and CDR2 FYNNEI. CDR3 bases: TGTGCCAGCAGTGTTGAACTTAACTATGGCTACACCTTC. It translates to CASSVELNYGYTF.

The rearrangement links TRBV30 to TRBJ1-1; the D is unclear. V was clipped by 4 bases and J by 0 bases, with 9 bases between them. CDR1 GTSNPN and CDR2 SVGIG come from the germline V gene (reference sequence). This CDR3 comprises 13 residues. CDR3 coding DNA: TGTGCCTGGAATTACAACCTGAACACTGAAGCTTTCTTT. This gives the protein CAWNYNLNTEAFF.

This rearrangement joins TRBV6-5 to TRBJ2-1; tentatively, D is TRBD2 (6 bases). V was pared by 6 bases and J by 4 bases, with 16 bases between. Germline loops: CDR1 MNHEY, CDR2 SVGAGI. The CDR3 sequence is 15 residues long. CDR3 coding DNA: TGTGCCAGCAGCCTCGCTACCGGGGGTTACAATGAGCAGTTCTTC. This sequence encodes CASSLATGGYNEQFF.

As concerns this clone: A single base separates this from a much larger clone, so it may be a read error. The same CDR3 is also encoded by other DNA sequences in this sample. The chain employs TRBV7-3 and TRBJ1-1; tentative D call: TRBD1 (6 bases). This CDR3 contains 17 residues. Trimming shortened V by 5 bases and J by 0 bases, and 19 bases separated the two germline ends. CDR1 SGHTA and CDR2 FQGTGA come from the germline V gene. DNA of the CDR3: TGTGCCAGCAGCCCAAAAGTGGACAGTGCCATGAACACTGAAGCTTTCTTT. This codes for CASSPKVDSAMNTEAFF.

The chain couples TRBV6-2 or TRBV6-3 to TRBJ1-5; no firm D call. V was clipped by 6 bases and J by 8 bases, with 17 bases between them. CDR1 and CDR2 (germline): MNHEY, SVGEGT. This CDR3 has 14 residues. CDR3 nucleotide sequence: TGTGCCAGCAGCGACCCCAAGGGAGGAAAGCCCCAGCATTTT. It is translated as CASSDPKGGKPQHF.

This clone was detected once. This chain connects TRBV6-1 to TRBJ2-7, with D possibly matching TRBD2 (6 bases). The V gene lost 1 base and the J gene lost 5 bases, with 18 bases spanning the gap. CDR3 length equals 16 residues. The germline V gene has CDR1 MNHNS and CDR2 SASEGT. As DNA, the CDR3 is TGTGCCAGCAGTGAAGGGGGACTGGGCGATCGCCACGAGCAGTACTTC. Protein product: CASSEGGLGDRHEQYF.

The chain joins TRBV28 to TRBJ1-1; D is possibly TRBD1 (6 bases). The ends were cut back, 8 bases at V and 8 bases at J, with 30 bases in the middle. CDR3 length: 17 amino acids. Germline values: CDR1 MDHEN, CDR2 SYDVKM. The CDR3 region has the DNA TGTGCCAGCTTTCCCTTGGCGGGGGGCGGTTATACGGGCGAAGCTTTCTTT. It encodes CASFPLAGGGYTGEAFF.

The rearrangement links TRBV7-9 to TRBJ1-6, with 8 bases that match TRBD1. V lost 5 bases to trimming and J lost 9 bases; unmatched junction nucleotides: 6. The CDR3 totals 14 residues. Germline-derived CDR1 and CDR2 are SEHNR and FQNEAQ (reference sequence). CDR3 protein: CASSPQGEISPLHF. CDR3 sequence (DNA): TGTGCCAGCAGCCCACAGGGGGAGATTTCACCCCTCCACTTT.

This clone appeared once. The rearrangement uses TRBV4-1 and TRBJ2-3, with 7 bases fitting TRBD1. The CDR3 sequence is 15 residues long. Unmatched junction bases numbered 8, after V lost 6 bases and J lost 2 bases. Germline V gives CDR1 MGHRA, CDR2 YSYEKL. Here the CDR3 DNA reads TGCGCCAGCAGTCCCGGGACAGTTGACACAGATACGCAGTATTTT. It is translated as CASSPGTVDTDTQYF.

The chain recombines TRBV5-1 with TRBJ1-2; the D gene is possibly TRBD1 (5 bases). Germline CDR1 reads SGHRS; CDR2 reads YFSETQ. The CDR3 covers 15 residues. V was clipped by 0 bases and J by 0 bases, with 9 bases between them. The CDR3 reads CASSLETTANYGYTF. Here the CDR3 DNA reads TGCGCCAGCAGCTTGGAGACGACAGCTAACTATGGCTACACCTTC.

V and J are TRBV5-6 and TRBJ2-3; 8 nucleotides match TRBD1. The J segment lost 4 bases and the V segment lost 4 bases, leaving 11 bases of the junction unmatched. This CDR3 region has 16 residues. Germline values: CDR1 SGHDT, CDR2 YYEEEE. The CDR3: CASSTMTGEVADTQYF. The CDR3 DNA sequence: TGTGCCAGCAGCACTATGACAGGGGAAGTGGCAGATACGCAGTATTTT.

This chain joins TRBV15 and TRBJ1-1, with 9 bases that match TRBD1. Germline V CDR1 and CDR2: LNHNV, YYDKDF (reference sequence). The CDR3 loop spans 18 amino acids. Trimming took 1 base from V and 0 from J; bases not matched to a gene: 9. In DNA, the CDR3 is TGTGCCACCAGCAGAGGCGACAGGGGGAAGCTGGTGAACACTGAAGCTTTCTTT. Translation gives CATSRGDRGKLVNTEAFF.

The genes are TRBV2 and TRBJ2-5; TRBD1 matches at 7 bases. Losses at the gene ends were 10 bases for V and 0 bases for J; bases not matched to a gene: 8. There are 14 residues in the CDR3. Germline V gene sequence: CDR1 SNHLY, CDR2 FYNNEI. Written as DNA, the CDR3 is TGTGCCACTCGAAGGGGGCTCAACCAAGAGACCCAGTACTTC. Protein product: CATRRGLNQETQYF.

The genes are TRBV11-2 and TRBJ2-7; D is uncertain. The CDR3 is 13 amino acids. The V end lost 3 bases, the J end lost 0 bases, and 6 bases lay between the germline ends. Germline V lookup: CDR1 SGHAT, CDR2 FQNNGV. The CDR3 spells CASSFGSSYEQYF. CDR3 DNA: TGTGCCAGCAGCTTCGGTAGCTCCTACGAGCAGTACTTC.